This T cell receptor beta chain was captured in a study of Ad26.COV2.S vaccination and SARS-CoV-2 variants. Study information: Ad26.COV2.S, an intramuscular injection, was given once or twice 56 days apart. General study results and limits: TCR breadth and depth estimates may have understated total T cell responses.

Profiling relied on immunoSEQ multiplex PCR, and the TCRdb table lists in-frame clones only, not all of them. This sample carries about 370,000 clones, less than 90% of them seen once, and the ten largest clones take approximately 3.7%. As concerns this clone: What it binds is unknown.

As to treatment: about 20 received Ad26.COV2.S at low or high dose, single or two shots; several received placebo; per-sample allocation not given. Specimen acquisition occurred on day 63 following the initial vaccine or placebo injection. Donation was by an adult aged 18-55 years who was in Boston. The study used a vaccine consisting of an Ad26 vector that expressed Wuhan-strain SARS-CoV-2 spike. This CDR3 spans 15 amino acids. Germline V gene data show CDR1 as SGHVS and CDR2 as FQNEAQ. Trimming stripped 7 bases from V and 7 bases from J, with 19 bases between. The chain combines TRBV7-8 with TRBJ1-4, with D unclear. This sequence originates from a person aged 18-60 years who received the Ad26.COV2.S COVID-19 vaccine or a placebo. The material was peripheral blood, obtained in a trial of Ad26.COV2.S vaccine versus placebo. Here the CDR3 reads CASNLSGGRSEKLFF. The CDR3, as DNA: TGTGCCAGCAACCTTAGCGGCGGGAGGAGTGAAAAACTGTTTTTT.